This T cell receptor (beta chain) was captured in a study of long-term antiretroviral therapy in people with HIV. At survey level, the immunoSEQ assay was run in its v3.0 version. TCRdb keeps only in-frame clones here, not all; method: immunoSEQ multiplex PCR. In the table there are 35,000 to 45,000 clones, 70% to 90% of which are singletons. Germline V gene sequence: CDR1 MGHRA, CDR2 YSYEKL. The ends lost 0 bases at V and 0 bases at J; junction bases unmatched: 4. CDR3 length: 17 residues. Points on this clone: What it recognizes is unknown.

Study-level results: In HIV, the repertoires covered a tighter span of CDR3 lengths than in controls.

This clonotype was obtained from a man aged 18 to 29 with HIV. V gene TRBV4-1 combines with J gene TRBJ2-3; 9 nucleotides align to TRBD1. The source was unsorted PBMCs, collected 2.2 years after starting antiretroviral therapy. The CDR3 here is CASSQDRDRVSTDTQYF. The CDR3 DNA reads TGCGCCAGCAGCCAAGACCGGGACAGGGTTAGCACAGATACGCAGTATTTT.